This T cell receptor (beta chain) comes out of a study of post-analysis software for immune sequencing data. TCR beta libraries were prepared from cDNA with unique molecular identifiers. From approximately 0.95 to 9.8 million T cells, about 500,000 cDNA molecules were obtained. Each CDR3 protein is one row after TCRdb ran MiXCR on the PCR reads. The sample yields approximately 250,000 distinct CDR3 sequences, just over 35% seen once. This clonotype was found many times. Its target is not known. CDR1 and CDR2 (germline): SGHTA, FQGNSA. V dropped 5 bases and J dropped 5; count of bases not matched to a gene: 3. The CDR3 is 13 residues long. Findings and limits, study-wide: Those samples that were prepared in the same batch co-clustered strongly by F measure. Controls had significantly higher normalized Chao1 diversity than multiple sclerosis patients. TRBV5-6, TRBV5-1 and TRBV20-1 were among roughly five TRBV segments more frequent in patients than controls.

The clonotype was recovered from a girl between 5 and 17 years old with multiple sclerosis. Specimen: blood. This rearrangement joins TRBV7-2 to TRBJ2-1; 7 bases align to TRBD1. This chain's CDR3 is CASSPDRDNEQFF. DNA for the CDR3: TGTGCCAGCAGCCCCGACAGGGACAATGAGCAGTTCTTC.